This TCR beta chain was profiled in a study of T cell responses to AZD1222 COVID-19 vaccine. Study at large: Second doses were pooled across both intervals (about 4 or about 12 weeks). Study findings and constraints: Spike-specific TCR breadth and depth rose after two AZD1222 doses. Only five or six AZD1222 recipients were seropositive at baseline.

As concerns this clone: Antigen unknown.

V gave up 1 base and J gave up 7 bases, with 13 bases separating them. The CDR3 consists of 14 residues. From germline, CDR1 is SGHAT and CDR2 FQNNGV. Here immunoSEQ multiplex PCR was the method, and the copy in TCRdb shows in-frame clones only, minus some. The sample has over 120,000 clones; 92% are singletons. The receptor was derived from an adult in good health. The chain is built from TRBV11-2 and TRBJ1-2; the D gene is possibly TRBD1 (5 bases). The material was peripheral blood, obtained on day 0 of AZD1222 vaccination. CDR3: CASSLGEGMSGYTF. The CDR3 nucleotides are TGTGCCAGCAGCTTAGGCGAGGGGATGAGTGGCTACACCTTC. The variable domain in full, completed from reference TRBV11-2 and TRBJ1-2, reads EAGVAQSPRYKIIEKRQSVAFWCNPISGHATLYWYQQILGQGPKLLIQFQNNGVVDDSQLPKDRFSAERLKGVDSTLKIQPAKLEDSAVYLCASSLGEGMSGYTFGSGTRLTVV.